This T cell receptor beta chain was recorded in a study of blood T cell repertoires in COVID-19. Study-level information: Specimens from acute and convalescent COVID-19 originated in the United States, Italy and Spain. The analysed material was cDNA or gDNA that came from T cells, B-cell-depleted T cells, or PBMCs.

Study processing details: Amplifying reference gene primers gave estimates of nucleated cell counts. The method was immunoSEQ multiplex PCR; TCRdb's version includes in-frame clones alone and lacks a portion of them. The V and J calls and clone size are taken from that table; D and trimming were inferred from the DNA. The sample yields 85,000 to 130,000 clones, approximately 85% seen once. Trimming stripped 6 bases from V and 7 bases from J, with 7 bases between. The CDR3 contains 12 residues. The germline gives CDR1 MNHEY, CDR2 SVGAGI. Material for sequencing was peripheral blood. V gene TRBV6-5 combines with J gene TRBJ1-6; unclear D gene. This receptor was obtained from a man in his 60s with acute or convalescent COVID-19. CDR3 in DNA: TGTGCCAGCAGACTCACCAATTCACCCCTCCACTTT. Amino acid sequence: CASRLTNSPLHF.